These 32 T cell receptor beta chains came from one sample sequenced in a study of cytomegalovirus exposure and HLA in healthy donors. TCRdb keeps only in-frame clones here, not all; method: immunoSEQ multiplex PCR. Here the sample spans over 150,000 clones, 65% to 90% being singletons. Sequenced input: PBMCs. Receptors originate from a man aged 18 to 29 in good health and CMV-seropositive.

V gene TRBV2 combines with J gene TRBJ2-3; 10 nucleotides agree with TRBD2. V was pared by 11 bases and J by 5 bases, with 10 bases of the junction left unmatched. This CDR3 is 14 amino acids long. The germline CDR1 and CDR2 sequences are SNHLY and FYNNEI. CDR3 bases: TGTGCCTTCCGAGAGCGGGGGGGCCGAGATACGCAGTATTTT. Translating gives CAFRERGGRDTQYF.

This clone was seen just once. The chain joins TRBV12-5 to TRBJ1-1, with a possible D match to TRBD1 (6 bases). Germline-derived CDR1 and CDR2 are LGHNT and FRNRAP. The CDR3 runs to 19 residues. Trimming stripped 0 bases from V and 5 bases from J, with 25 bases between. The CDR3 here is CASGLVAPDRCRRVTEAFF. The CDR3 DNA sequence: TGTGCTAGTGGTTTGGTAGCGCCTGACAGGTGTCGAAGAGTAACTGAAGCTTTCTTT.

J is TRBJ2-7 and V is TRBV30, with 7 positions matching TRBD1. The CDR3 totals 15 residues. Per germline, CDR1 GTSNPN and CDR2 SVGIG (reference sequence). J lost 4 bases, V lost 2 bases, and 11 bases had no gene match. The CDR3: CAWSTGPGTAYEQYF. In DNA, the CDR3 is TGTGCCTGGAGTACAGGGCCCGGGACAGCTTACGAGCAGTACTTC. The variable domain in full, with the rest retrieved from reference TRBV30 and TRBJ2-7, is SQTIHQWPATLVQPVGSPLSLECTVEGTSNPNLYWYRQAAGRGLQLLFYSVGIGQISSEVPQNLSASRPQDRQFILSSKKLLLSDSGFYLCAWSTGPGTAYEQYFGPGTRLTVT.

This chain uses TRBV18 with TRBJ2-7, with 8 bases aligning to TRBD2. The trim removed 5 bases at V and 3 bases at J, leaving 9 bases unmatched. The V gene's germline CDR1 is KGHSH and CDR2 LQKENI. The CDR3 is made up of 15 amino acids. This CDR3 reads CASSRSGGSSYEQYF. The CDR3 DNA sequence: TGTGCCAGCTCAAGGTCGGGAGGGAGCAGCTACGAGCAGTACTTC. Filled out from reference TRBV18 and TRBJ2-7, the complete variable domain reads NAGVMQNPRHLVRRRGQEARLRCSPMKGHSHVYWYRQLPEEGLKFMVYLQKENIIDESGMPKERFSAEFPKEGPSILRIQQVVRGDSAAYFCASSRSGGSSYEQYFGPGTRLTVT.

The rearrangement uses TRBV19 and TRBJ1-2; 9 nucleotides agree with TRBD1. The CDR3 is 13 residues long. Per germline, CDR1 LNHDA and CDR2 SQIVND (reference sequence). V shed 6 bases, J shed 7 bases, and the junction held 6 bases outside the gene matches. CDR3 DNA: TGTGCCAGTAGACTACAGGGGGCAGGTGGCTACACCTTC. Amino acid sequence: CASRLQGAGGYTF.

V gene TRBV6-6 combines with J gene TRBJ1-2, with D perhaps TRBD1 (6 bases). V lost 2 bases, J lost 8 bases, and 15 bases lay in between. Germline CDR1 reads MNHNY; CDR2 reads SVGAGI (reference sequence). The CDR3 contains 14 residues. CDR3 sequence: CASSYGEGGSGYTF. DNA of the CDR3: TGTGCCAGCAGTTACGGGGAGGGGGGGAGCGGCTACACCTTC.

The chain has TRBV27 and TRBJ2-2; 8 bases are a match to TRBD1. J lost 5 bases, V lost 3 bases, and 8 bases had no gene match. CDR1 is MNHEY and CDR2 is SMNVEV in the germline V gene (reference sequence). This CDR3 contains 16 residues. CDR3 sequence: CASSFAAGGFTGELFF. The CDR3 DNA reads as TGTGCCAGCAGTTTTGCCGCAGGGGGCTTTACCGGGGAGCTGTTTTTT.

In nucleotides, the CDR3 is TGTGCCAGCAGCGTAGGTAGTAGCGGGGACACTGAAGCTTTCTTT. As protein: CASSVGSSGDTEAFF. The chain employs TRBV9 and TRBJ1-1; no clear D gene. Trimming left V 0 bases short and J 3 bases short, with 12 bases between. There are 15 residues in the CDR3. CDR1 is SGDLS, CDR2 YYNGEE, per germline.

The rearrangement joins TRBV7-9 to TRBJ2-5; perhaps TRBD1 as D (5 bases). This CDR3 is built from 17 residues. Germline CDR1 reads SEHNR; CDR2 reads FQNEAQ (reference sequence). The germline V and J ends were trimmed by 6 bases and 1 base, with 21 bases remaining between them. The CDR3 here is CASSPMKGVFAQETQYF. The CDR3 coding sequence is TGTGCCAGCAGTCCTATGAAAGGGGTTTTCGCCCAAGAGACCCAGTACTTC.

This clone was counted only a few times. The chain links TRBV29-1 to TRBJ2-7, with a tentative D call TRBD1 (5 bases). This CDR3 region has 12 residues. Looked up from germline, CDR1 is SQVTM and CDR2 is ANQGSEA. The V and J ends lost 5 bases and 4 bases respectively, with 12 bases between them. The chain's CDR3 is CSVRQSSYEQYF. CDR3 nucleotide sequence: TGCAGCGTTAGACAGAGCTCGTACGAGCAGTACTTC.

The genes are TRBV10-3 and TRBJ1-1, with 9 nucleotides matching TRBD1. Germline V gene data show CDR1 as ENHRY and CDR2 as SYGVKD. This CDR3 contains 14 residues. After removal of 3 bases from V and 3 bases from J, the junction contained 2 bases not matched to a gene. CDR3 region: CAISDWTGDTEAFF. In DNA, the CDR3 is TGTGCCATCAGTGACTGGACAGGGGACACTGAAGCTTTCTTT.

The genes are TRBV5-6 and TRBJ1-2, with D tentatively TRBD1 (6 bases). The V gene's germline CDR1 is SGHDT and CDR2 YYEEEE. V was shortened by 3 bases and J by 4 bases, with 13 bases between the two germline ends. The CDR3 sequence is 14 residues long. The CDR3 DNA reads TGTGCCAGCAGCTGGCAGGTGGGGGCCTATGGCTACACCTTC. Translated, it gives CASSWQVGAYGYTF.

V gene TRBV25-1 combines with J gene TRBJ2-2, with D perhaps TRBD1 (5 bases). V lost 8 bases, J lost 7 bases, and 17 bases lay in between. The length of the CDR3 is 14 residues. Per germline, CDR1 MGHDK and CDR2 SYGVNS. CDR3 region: CASGQGGIFGELFF. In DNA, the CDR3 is TGTGCCAGCGGCCAGGGTGGGATATTCGGGGAGCTGTTTTTT.

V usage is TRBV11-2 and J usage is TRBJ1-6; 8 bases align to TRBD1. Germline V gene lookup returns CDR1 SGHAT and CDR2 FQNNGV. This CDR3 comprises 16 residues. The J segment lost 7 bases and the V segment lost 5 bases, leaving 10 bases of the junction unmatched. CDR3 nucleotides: TGTGCCAGCAGCCCAGGGGGCCGACTTATGAATTCACCCCTCCACTTT. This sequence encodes CASSPGGRLMNSPLHF.

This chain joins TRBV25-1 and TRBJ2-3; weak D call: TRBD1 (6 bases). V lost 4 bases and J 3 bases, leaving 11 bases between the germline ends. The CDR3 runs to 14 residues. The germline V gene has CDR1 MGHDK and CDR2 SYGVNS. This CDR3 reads CASSGHRDTDTQYF. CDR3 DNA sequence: TGTGCCAGCAGTGGCCACAGGGATACAGATACGCAGTATTTT.

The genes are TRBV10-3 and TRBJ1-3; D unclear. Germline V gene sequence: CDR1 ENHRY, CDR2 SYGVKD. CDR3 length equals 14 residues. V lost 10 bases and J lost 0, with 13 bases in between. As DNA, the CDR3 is TGTGCCACCCAACTTGAGAGCTCTGGAAACACCATATATTTT. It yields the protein CATQLESSGNTIYF.

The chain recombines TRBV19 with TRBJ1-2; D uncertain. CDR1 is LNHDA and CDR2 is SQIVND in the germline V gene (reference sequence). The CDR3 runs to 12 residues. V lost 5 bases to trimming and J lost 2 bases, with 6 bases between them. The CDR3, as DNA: TGTGCCAGTAGTGAACAGAACTATGGCTACACCTTC. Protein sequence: CASSEQNYGYTF.

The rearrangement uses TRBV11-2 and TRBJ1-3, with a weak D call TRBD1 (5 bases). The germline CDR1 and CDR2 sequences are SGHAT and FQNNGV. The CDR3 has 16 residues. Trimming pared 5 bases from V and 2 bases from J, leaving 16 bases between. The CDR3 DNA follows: TGTGCCAGCAGCCCTTTGTCAGGGCGGCCTGGAAACACCATATATTTT. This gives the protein CASSPLSGRPGNTIYF.

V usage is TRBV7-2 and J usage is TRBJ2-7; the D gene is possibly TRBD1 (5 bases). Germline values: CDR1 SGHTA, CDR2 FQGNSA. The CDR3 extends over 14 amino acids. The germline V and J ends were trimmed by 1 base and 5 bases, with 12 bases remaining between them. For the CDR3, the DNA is TGTGCCAGCAGCTTAGAACGGTCCAGGGACGAGCAGTACTTC. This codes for CASSLERSRDEQYF.

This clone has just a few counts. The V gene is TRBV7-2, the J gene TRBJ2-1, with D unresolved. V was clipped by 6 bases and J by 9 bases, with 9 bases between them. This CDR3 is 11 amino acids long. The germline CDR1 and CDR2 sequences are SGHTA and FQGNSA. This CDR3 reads CASRVTGEQFF. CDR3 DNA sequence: TGTGCCAGCAGGGTAACGGGTGAGCAGTTCTTC.

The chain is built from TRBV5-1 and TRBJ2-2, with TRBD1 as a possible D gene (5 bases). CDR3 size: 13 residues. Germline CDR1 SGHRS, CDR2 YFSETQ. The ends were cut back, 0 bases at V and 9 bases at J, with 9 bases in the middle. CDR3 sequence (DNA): TGCGCCAGCAGCTTGGAAGGGGTGAGGGAGCTGTTTTTT. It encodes CASSLEGVRELFF.

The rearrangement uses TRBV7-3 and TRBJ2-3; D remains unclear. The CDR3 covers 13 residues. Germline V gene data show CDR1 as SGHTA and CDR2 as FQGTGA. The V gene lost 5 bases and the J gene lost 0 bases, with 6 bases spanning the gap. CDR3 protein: CASSTDSTDTQYF. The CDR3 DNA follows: TGTGCCAGCAGCACAGATAGCACAGATACGCAGTATTTT.

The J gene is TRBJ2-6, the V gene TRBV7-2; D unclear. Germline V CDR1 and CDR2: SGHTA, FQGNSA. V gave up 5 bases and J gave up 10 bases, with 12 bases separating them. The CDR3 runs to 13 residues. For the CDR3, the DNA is TGTGCCAGCAGCCTCAGTCTGCCTAACGTCCTGACTTTC. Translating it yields CASSLSLPNVLTF. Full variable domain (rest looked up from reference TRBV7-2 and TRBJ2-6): GAGVSQSPSNKVTEKGKDVELRCDPISGHTALYWYRQSLGQGLEFLIYFQGNSAPDKSGLPSDRFSAERTGGSVSTLTIQRTQQEDSAVYLCASSLSLPNVLTFGAGSRLTVL.

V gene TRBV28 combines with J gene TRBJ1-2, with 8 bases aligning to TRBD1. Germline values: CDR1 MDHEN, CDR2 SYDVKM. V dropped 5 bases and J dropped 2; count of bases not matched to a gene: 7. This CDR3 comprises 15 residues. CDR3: CASSTWTGTNYGYTF. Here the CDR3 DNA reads TGTGCCAGCAGTACGTGGACAGGGACGAACTATGGCTACACCTTC.

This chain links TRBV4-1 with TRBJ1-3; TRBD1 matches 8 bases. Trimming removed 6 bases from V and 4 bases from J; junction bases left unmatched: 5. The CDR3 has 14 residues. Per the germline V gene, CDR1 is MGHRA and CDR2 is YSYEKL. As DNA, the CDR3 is TGCGCCAGCAGGGACAGGGTAAGAGGAAACACCATATATTTT. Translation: CASRDRVRGNTIYF.

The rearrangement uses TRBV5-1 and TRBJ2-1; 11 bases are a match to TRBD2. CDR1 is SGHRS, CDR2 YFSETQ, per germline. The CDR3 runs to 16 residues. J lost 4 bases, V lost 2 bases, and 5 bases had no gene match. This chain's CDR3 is CASSLGTSGVYNEQFF. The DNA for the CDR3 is TGCGCCAGCAGCTTAGGGACTAGCGGAGTTTACAATGAGCAGTTCTTC.

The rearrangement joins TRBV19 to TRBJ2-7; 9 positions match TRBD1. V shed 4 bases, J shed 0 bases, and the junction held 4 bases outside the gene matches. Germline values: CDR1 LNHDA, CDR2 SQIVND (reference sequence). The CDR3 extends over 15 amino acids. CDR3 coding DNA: TGTGCCAGTAGTACTGGGACAGGGAACTCCTACGAGCAGTACTTC. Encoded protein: CASSTGTGNSYEQYF. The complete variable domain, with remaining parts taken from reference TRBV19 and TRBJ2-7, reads DGGITQSPKYLFRKEGQNVTLSCEQNLNHDAMYWYRQDPGQGLRLIYYSQIVNDFQKGDIAEGYSVSREKKESFPLTVTSAQKNPTAFYLCASSTGTGNSYEQYFGPGTRLTVT.

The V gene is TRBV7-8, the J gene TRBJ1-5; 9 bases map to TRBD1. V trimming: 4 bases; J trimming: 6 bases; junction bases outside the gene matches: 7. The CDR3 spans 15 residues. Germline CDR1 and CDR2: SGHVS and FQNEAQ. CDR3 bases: TGTGCCAGCAGCTCTAACAGGGGGCGCGGTCAGCCCCAGCATTTT. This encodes CASSSNRGRGQPQHF.

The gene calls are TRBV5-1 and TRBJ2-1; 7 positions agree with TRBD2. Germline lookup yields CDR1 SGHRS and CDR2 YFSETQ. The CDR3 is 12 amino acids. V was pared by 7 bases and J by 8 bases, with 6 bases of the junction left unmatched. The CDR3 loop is CASWGGGDEQFF. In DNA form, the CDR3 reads TGCGCCAGCTGGGGGGGTGGCGATGAGCAGTTCTTC.

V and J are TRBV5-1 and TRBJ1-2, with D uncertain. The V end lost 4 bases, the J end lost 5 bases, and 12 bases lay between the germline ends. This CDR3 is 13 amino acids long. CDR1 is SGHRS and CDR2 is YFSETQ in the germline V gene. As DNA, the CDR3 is TGCGCCAGCAGCCCCCAGACTGGGTATGGCTACACCTTC. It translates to CASSPQTGYGYTF.

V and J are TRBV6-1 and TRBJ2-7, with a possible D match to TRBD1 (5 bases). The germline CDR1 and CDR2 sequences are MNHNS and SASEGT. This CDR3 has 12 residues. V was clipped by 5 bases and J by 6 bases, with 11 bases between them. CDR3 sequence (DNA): TGTGCCAGCAGTTCTACAGGTACCGAGCAGTACTTC. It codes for CASSSTGTEQYF.

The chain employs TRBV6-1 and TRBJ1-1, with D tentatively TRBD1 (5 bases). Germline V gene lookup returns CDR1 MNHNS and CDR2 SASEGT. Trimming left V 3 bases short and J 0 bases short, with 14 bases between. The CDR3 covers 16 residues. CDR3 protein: CASSELTGTLNTEAFF. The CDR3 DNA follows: TGTGCCAGCAGTGAGTTAACCGGGACTCTGAACACTGAAGCTTTCTTT.